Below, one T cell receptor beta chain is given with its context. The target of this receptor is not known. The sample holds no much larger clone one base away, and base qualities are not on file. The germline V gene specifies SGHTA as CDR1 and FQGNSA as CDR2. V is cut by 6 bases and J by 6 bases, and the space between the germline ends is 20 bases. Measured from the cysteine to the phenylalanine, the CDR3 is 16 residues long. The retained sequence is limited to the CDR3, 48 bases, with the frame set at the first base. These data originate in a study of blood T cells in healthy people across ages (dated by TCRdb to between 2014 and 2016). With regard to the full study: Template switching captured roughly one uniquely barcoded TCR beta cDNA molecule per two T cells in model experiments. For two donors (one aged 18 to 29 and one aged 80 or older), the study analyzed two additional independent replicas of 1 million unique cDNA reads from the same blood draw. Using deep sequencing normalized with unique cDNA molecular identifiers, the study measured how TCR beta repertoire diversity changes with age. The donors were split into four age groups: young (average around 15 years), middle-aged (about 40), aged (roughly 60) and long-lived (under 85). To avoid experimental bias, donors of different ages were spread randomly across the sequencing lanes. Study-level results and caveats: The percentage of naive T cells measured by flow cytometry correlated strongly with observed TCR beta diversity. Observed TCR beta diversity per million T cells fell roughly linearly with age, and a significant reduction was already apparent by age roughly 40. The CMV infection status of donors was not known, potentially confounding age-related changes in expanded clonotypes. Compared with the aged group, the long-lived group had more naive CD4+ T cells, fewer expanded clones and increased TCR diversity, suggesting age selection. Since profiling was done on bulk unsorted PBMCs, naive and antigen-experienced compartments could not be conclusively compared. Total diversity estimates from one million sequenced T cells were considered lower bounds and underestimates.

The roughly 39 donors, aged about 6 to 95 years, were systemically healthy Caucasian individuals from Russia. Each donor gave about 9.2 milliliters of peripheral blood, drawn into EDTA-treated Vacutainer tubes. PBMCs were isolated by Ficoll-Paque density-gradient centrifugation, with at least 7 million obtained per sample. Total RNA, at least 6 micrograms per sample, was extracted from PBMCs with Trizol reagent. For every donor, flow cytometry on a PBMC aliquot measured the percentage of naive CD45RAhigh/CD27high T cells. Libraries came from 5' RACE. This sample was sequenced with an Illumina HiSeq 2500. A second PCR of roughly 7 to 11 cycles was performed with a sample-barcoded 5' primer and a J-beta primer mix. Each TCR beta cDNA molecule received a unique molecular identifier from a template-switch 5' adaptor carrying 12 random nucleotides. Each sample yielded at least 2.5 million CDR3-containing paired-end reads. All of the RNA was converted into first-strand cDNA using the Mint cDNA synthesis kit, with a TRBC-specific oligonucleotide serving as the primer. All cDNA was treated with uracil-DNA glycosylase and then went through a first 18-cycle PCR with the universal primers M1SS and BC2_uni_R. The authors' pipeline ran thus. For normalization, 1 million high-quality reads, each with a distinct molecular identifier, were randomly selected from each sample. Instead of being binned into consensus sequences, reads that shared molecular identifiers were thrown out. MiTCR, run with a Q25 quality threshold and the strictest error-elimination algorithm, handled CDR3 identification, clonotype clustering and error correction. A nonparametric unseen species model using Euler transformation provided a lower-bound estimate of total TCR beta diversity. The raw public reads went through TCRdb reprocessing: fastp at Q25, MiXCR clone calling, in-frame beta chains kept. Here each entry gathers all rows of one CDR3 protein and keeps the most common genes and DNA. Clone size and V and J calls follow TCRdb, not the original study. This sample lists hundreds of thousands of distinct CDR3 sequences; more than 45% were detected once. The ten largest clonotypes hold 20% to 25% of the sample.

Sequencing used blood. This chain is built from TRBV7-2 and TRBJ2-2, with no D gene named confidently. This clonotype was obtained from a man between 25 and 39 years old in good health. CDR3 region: CASRLWGSPRSGELFF. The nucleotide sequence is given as TGTGCCAGCAGACTATGGGGTAGCCCAAGGTCCGGGGAGCTGTTTTTT.